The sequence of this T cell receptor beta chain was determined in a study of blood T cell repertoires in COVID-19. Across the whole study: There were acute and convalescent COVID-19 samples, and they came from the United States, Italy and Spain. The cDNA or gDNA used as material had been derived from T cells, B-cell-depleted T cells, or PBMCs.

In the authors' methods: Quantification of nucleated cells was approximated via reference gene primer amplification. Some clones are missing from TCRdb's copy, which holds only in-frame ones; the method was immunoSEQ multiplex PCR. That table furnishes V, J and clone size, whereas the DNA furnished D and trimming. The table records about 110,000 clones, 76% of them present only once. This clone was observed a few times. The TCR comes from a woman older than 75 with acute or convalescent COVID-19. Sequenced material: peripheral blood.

The CDR3 loop reads CASSSLTGWDTEAFF. In DNA form, the CDR3 reads TGTGCCAGCTCCTCCTTGACAGGGTGGGACACTGAAGCTTTCTTT. The gene calls are TRBV18 and TRBJ1-1; the match to TRBD1 covers 7 bases. Germline V gives CDR1 KGHSH, CDR2 LQKENI. J gave up 3 bases and V 6 bases, and 10 bases lay outside the gene matches. This CDR3 comprises 15 residues.